This T cell receptor beta chain was sequenced for a study of blood T cell repertoires in COVID-19. At the level of the study: Researchers got acute and convalescent COVID-19 samples from the United States, Italy and Spain. T cells, B-cell-depleted T cells, or PBMCs supplied cDNA or gDNA.

Original data processing: From reference gene primer amplification, estimates of nucleated cell counts were derived. Profiled with immunoSEQ multiplex PCR; TCRdb holds only in-frame clones, not every one. Clone size and the V and J calls come from that table; the DNA yielded D and trimming. The sample comprises some 45,000 clones, 83% of which are singletons, and approximately 8.4% rests with the top ten. The TCR comes from a man of 80 years or more in a cohort sampled during active COVID-19. The specimen was peripheral blood.

This chain's CDR3 is CASGLVRQQNTEAFF. CDR3 in DNA: TGTGCTAGTGGTTTGGTACGACAGCAGAACACTGAAGCTTTCTTT. V and J are TRBV12-5 and TRBJ1-1, with D possibly TRBD1 on 5 matching bases. The CDR3 is 15 residues long. Germline lookup yields CDR1 LGHNT and CDR2 FRNRAP. Trimming stripped 0 bases from V and 1 base from J, with 9 bases between.